These 17 T cell receptor beta chains were all obtained from the same sample, sequenced in a study of cytomegalovirus exposure and HLA in healthy donors (dated by TCRdb to between 2016 and 2019). Library creation used the immunoSEQ multiplex PCR assay. For the multiplex PCR, a mixture combining 60 forward primers for TCR Vbeta segments and 13 reverse primers for TCR Jbeta segments was used. The table was pulled from immuneACCESS by TCRdb, which kept in-frame rearrangements only. Such tables lose some clones; where checked, under half of the loss comes from unresolved V genes, and the rest has no known cause. Present in this sample are 100,000 to 150,000 clones, 80% of which were seen just once. The ten largest clones capture approximately 9% of the sample. Sequences were obtained from PBMCs. These receptors all stem from a man aged 25-45 years in good health and CMV-seropositive.

This clone appeared once. The chain joins TRBV10-3 to TRBJ2-3, with a weak D call TRBD1 (6 bases). Trimming cost V 2 bases and J 6 bases, with 15 bases left between them. This CDR3 comprises 15 residues. In germline, CDR1 is ENHRY, CDR2 SYGVKD. The CDR3 spells CAISEQSGGRDTQYF. The CDR3 coding sequence is TGTGCCATCAGTGAGCAAAGTGGGGGCCGGGATACGCAGTATTTT.

This clone turned up a few times. This chain uses TRBV16 with TRBJ1-2; D gene uncertain. Germline-derived CDR1 and CDR2 are KGHSY and FQNENV. Trimming removed 4 bases at V and 5 bases at J, with 23 bases between. This CDR3 has 17 residues. The CDR3 protein is CASSPEEGYWTFYGYTF. The CDR3 region has the DNA TGTGCCAGCAGCCCAGAGGAGGGCTATTGGACCTTTTATGGCTACACCTTC.

The chain recombines TRBV6-4 with TRBJ1-2, with D perhaps TRBD1 (6 bases). The CDR3 has 15 residues. CDR1 MRHNA and CDR2 SNTAGT come from the germline V gene. V was pared by 4 bases and J by 6 bases, with 18 bases between. In DNA, the CDR3 is TGTGCCAGCAGTGCCAAAGCCACAGGGTTCGATGGCTACACCTTC. Translated, it gives CASSAKATGFDGYTF.

This chain links TRBV7-2 with TRBJ1-2; TRBD1 agrees at 9 bases. The CDR3 has 13 residues. CDR1 is SGHTA, CDR2 FQGNSA, per germline. V trimming: 5 bases; J trimming: 7 bases; junction bases outside the gene matches: 5. This CDR3 reads CASSPTGGFGYTF. The CDR3 bases are TGTGCCAGCAGCCCGACAGGGGGATTTGGCTACACCTTC.

The J gene is TRBJ2-3, the V gene TRBV30, with 9 nucleotides matching TRBD2. Germline loops: CDR1 GTSNPN, CDR2 SVGIG (reference sequence). Trimming at V came to 6 bases and at J to 1 base, leaving 11 bases not matched to a gene. This CDR3 is 16 amino acids long. CDR3 DNA: TGTGCCTGCGCGGGGGGGCCTTCTTCCCGCACAGATACGCAGTATTTT. As protein: CACAGGPSSRTDTQYF.

The chain recombines TRBV5-1 with TRBJ2-2, with no clear D. This CDR3 is built from 12 residues. CDR1 SGHRS and CDR2 YFSETQ come from the germline V gene. Trimming stripped 0 bases from V and 10 bases from J, with 7 bases between. The CDR3 reads CASSLGPLELFF. CDR3 bases: TGCGCCAGCAGCTTGGGGCCCCTGGAGCTGTTTTTT.

This rearrangement joins TRBV19 to TRBJ2-1, with D possibly matching TRBD1 (5 bases). Trimming took 1 base from V and 9 from J, leaving 19 bases between them. The germline gives CDR1 LNHDA, CDR2 SQIVND (reference sequence). The CDR3 is 16 residues long. CDR3 bases: TGTGCCAGTAGTATAGGCTCAGGGATATTAACAACTGAGCAGTTCTTC. Amino acid sequence: CASSIGSGILTTEQFF.

The rearrangement links TRBV18 to TRBJ2-7; 7 bases agree with TRBD2. This CDR3 has 15 amino acids. The V gene's germline CDR1 is KGHSH and CDR2 LQKENI. V trimming: 3 bases; J trimming: 2 bases; junction bases outside the gene matches: 7. CDR3 nucleotides: TGTGCCAGCTCACCCCGCGGGGGAGGGGCCTACGAGCAGTACTTC. Its protein product is CASSPRGGGAYEQYF.

The genes are TRBV6-6 and TRBJ1-2; 10 bases are shared with TRBD1. Trimming took 6 bases from V and 0 from J; bases not matched to a gene: 1. Germline V gives CDR1 MNHNY, CDR2 SVGAGI (reference sequence). There are 14 residues in the CDR3. The CDR3 DNA reads as TGTGCCAGCAGGGGGACAGGGGCTAACTATGGCTACACCTTC. Translated: CASRGTGANYGYTF.

V is TRBV20-1 and J is TRBJ1-1; perhaps TRBD1 as D (5 bases). The CDR3 spans 11 residues. V was cut by 4 bases and J by 10 bases, with 13 bases left in between. CDR1 and CDR2 from the germline V gene are DFQATT and SNEGSKA (reference sequence). CDR3 in amino acids: CSATEGEGAFF. For the CDR3, the DNA is TGCAGTGCTACAGAAGGGGAGGGAGCTTTCTTT.

This chain uses TRBV15 with TRBJ2-2; D call uncertain. This CDR3 has 14 residues. Trimming shortened V by 2 bases and J by 6 bases, and 10 bases separated the two germline ends. CDR1 is LNHNV, CDR2 YYDKDF, per germline (reference sequence). CDR3 sequence (DNA): TGTGCCACCAGCAGACCACCGGCGGCCGGGGAGCTGTTTTTT. This translates into CATSRPPAAGELFF.

The chain has TRBV12-5 and TRBJ1-1, with D tentatively TRBD1 (5 bases). Germline lookup yields CDR1 LGHNT and CDR2 FRNRAP. The CDR3 runs 13 residues. The V gene lost 5 bases and the J gene lost 0 bases, with 7 bases spanning the gap. CDR3 region: CASGTDMNTEAFF. The CDR3 DNA reads TGTGCTAGTGGTACGGACATGAACACTGAAGCTTTCTTT. The full variable domain, with the rest looked up from reference TRBV12-5 and TRBJ1-1, is DARVTQTPRHKVTEMGQEVTMRCQPILGHNTVFWYRQTMMQGLELLAYFRNRAPLDDSGMPKDRFSAEMPDATLATLKIQPSEPRDSAVYFCASGTDMNTEAFFGQGTRLTVV.

The chain combines TRBV5-1 with TRBJ1-1, with D maybe TRBD1 (5 bases). The CDR3 extends over 14 amino acids. Trimming shortened V by 1 base and J by 1 base, and 8 bases separated the two germline ends. Germline assignment: CDR1 SGHRS and CDR2 YFSETQ. The CDR3 loop is CASSLLQANTEAFF. The CDR3 DNA follows: TGCGCCAGCAGCTTGTTACAGGCGAACACTGAAGCTTTCTTT.

J is TRBJ2-2 and V is TRBV4-1, with 8 positions matching TRBD1. Trimming took 0 bases from V and 5 from J; bases not matched to a gene: 14. Germline CDR1 reads MGHRA; CDR2 reads YSYEKL. CDR3 length: 19 amino acids. Here the CDR3 DNA reads TGCGCCAGCAGCCAAGAAAGAGGACGGCAGGGGGCCGGGACCGGGGAGCTGTTTTTT. It yields the protein CASSQERGRQGAGTGELFF.

The genes are TRBV5-1 and TRBJ2-3; a possible D gene is TRBD1 (6 bases). Trimming left V 0 bases short and J 5 bases short, with 13 bases between. This CDR3 is 15 amino acids long. Germline values: CDR1 SGHRS, CDR2 YFSETQ. The CDR3 DNA follows: TGCGCCAGCAGCTTGGGGGGGCTTGGGGGAGATACGCAGTATTTT. Encoded protein: CASSLGGLGGDTQYF. The variable domain in full, completed from reference TRBV5-1 and TRBJ2-3, reads KAGVTQTPRYLIKTRGQQVTLSCSPISGHRSVSWYQQTPGQGLQFLFEYFSETQRNKGNFPGRFSGRQFSNSRSEMNVSTLELGDSALYLCASSLGGLGGDTQYFGPGTRLTVL.

V is TRBV19 and J is TRBJ1-1; 9 positions match TRBD1. V was clipped by 8 bases and J by 1 base; unmatched bases: 8. Germline CDR1 is LNHDA and CDR2 is SQIVND (reference sequence). CDR3 length equals 15 residues. The CDR3 nucleotides read TGTGCCAGTGGGGAGGACAGGGGCACGAACACTGAAGCTTTCTTT. It encodes CASGEDRGTNTEAFF.

To note about this clone: The junction shows a germline mismatch at one end, possibly a read error. The gene calls are TRBV29-1 and TRBJ2-7; D may be TRBD2 (5 bases). CDR1 and CDR2 from the germline V gene are SQVTM and ANQGSEA. The CDR3 has 12 residues. The CDR3, as DNA: TGCAGCGTTAGTGCAGCGGCCTACGGGCAGTACTTC. Amino acids: CSVSAAAYGQYF.